This T cell receptor (beta chain) stems from a study of brain T cells in children with intractable seizures. Study-wide points: Absence of clones before surgery may stem from lower sequencing depth. HCMV serostatus was not known, and viral specificity came from CDR3 similarity only.

Germline V CDR1 and CDR2: SGHAT, FQNNGV. The CDR3 contains 15 residues. The V end lost 4 bases, the J end lost 6 bases, and 15 bases lay between the germline ends. Assay: immunoSEQ multiplex PCR; the TCRdb copy retains only in-frame clones and omits some. The table includes about 340,000 clones, 93% detected once. The time point denotes: blood from clinic visit 5 months post-surgery; TSC patient then seizure free. Surgery cases with the highest brain T cell transcript signatures were chosen for sequencing. Before surgery, patients took at least one anti-epileptic drug. Concerning this clone: The antigen is unknown.

Sequences were derived from peripheral blood, sampled about 5 months after surgery. The sequence came from a boy younger than two with tuberous sclerosis and intractable seizures. This chain joins TRBV11-2 and TRBJ2-2; D is undetermined. The chain's CDR3 is CASSYDIPLAGELFF. In DNA, the CDR3 is TGTGCCAGCAGCTATGACATCCCGCTCGCCGGGGAGCTGTTTTTT.